Below, 26 T cell receptor beta chains from the same sample are listed, as sequenced in a study of regulatory T cells in long-lasting Graves disease. The TCR beta library used iRepertoire HTBI primers with Arm-PCR amplification of CDR3. One entry per CDR3 protein results from TCRdb running MiXCR on the multiplex PCR reads. The repertoire holds about 560,000 distinct CDR3 sequences, with roughly 16% as singletons. Time point given: newly diagnosed GD, antithyroid drugs for less than 3 months. PBMC-extracted RNA yielded the TCR library. The data also belong to a second study, concerning T cells in Graves' hyperthyroidism and ophthalmopathy.

Sequencing used peripheral blood mononuclear cells (PBMCs), obtained at new diagnosis, from a patient treated with antithyroid drugs. These receptors originate from a man aged 18 to 35 with Graves disease.

The sample holds a few counts of this clonotype. This chain connects TRBV12-3 or TRBV12-4 to TRBJ2-3, with 8 bases lining up with TRBD2. V shed 8 bases, J shed 3 bases, and the junction held 7 bases outside the gene matches. The CDR3 is 14 residues long. CDR3 nucleotide sequence: TGTGCCAGCCTTTTTGCGGGAGGAACAGATACGCAGTATTTT. This translates into CASLFAGGTDTQYF.

This clonotype has ten or more counts. The chain recombines TRBV3-1 with TRBJ1-1, with unresolved D. Between the trimmed V and J ends, which lost 4 bases and 11 bases, there was a span of 17 bases. Germline values: CDR1 LGHDT, CDR2 YNNKEL (reference sequence). The CDR3 loop spans 13 amino acids. CDR3: CASSPLVGPGAFF. The CDR3 DNA follows: TGTGCCAGCAGCCCCCTTGTTGGCCCCGGGGCTTTCTTT. Together with reference TRBV3-1 and TRBJ1-1, the CDR3 gives the full variable domain: DTAVSQTPKYLVTQMGNDKSIKCEQNLGHDTMYWYKQDSKKFLKIMFSYNNKELIINETVPNRFSPKSPDKAHLNLHINSLELGDSAVYFCASSPLVGPGAFFGQGTRLTVV.

Remarks on this clonotype: It may be a read error: a sequence one base away is much more abundant. The chain combines TRBV19 with TRBJ1-1; D unclear. With 8 bases removed from V and 1 base from J, the gap between germline ends came to 11 bases. Per the germline V gene, CDR1 is LNHDA and CDR2 is SQIVND (reference sequence). This CDR3 has 13 amino acids. Written as DNA, the CDR3 is TGTGCCAGTGGCAGACGGAGGAACACTGAAGCTTTCTTT. This gives the protein CASGRRRNTEAFF.

This clonotype was picked up many times. The V gene is TRBV6-1, the J gene TRBJ1-1; 8 bases line up with TRBD1. The CDR3 spans 14 residues. Germline CDR1 reads MNHNS; CDR2 reads SASEGT. V trimming: 7 bases; J trimming: 1 base; junction bases outside the gene matches: 5. The CDR3 loop reads CASIKGTGNTEAFF. Written as DNA, the CDR3 is TGTGCCAGCATTAAAGGGACAGGGAACACTGAAGCTTTCTTT.

The rearrangement joins TRBV7-9 to TRBJ1-2; 11 positions match TRBD1. V lost 4 bases and J lost 3; bases outside the gene matches: 4. This CDR3 is built from 15 residues. Germline V gene lookup returns CDR1 SEHNR and CDR2 FQNEAQ (reference sequence). CDR3 in amino acids: CASSSGQGAYYGYTF. Here the CDR3 DNA reads TGTGCCAGCAGCTCCGGACAGGGGGCCTACTATGGCTACACCTTC.

The chain recombines TRBV30 with TRBJ1-2, with no clear D. V gave up 0 bases and J gave up 5 bases, with 10 bases separating them. Germline CDR1 GTSNPN, CDR2 SVGIG (reference sequence). This CDR3 has 13 residues. CDR3 DNA: TGTGCCTGGAGTGTAGGCGGGCTTTATGGCTACACCTTC. Protein: CAWSVGGLYGYTF.

The rearrangement joins TRBV16 to TRBJ2-7, with D hard to call. Deletions cut 3 bases from V and 6 bases from J, with 12 bases between. The germline gives CDR1 KGHSY, CDR2 FQNENV. The length of the CDR3 is 13 residues. CDR3 amino acids: CASSHNSAVEQYF. In DNA form, the CDR3 reads TGTGCCAGCAGCCATAATTCTGCGGTCGAGCAGTACTTC. Based on the CDR3 plus reference TRBV16 and TRBJ2-7, the full variable domain is GEEVAQTPKHLVRGEGQKAKLYCAPIKGHSYVFWYQQVLKNEFKFLISFQNENVFDETGMPKERFSAKCLPNSPCSLEIQATKLEDSAVYFCASSHNSAVEQYFGPGTRLTVT.

The rearrangement links TRBV7-2 to TRBJ2-3; 7 positions match TRBD2. Germline-derived CDR1 and CDR2 are SGHTA and FQGNSA. The CDR3 length is 21 residues. J gave up 0 bases and V 1 base, and 19 bases lay outside the gene matches. CDR3 sequence (DNA): TGTGCCAGCAGCTTAGAAGACGGCCCCCCTACTGGACTAGGAAGCACAGATACGCAGTATTTT. Translation gives CASSLEDGPPTGLGSTDTQYF. The complete variable domain, with remaining parts taken from reference TRBV7-2 and TRBJ2-3, reads GAGVSQSPSNKVTEKGKDVELRCDPISGHTALYWYRQSLGQGLEFLIYFQGNSAPDKSGLPSDRFSAERTGGSVSTLTIQRTQQEDSAVYLCASSLEDGPPTGLGSTDTQYFGPGTRLTVL.

This clonotype was seen a few times. The gene calls are TRBV7-9 and TRBJ2-7; D call uncertain. Trimming took 0 bases from V and 10 from J, leaving 10 bases between them. The CDR3 has 12 residues. Germline V CDR1 and CDR2: SEHNR, FQNEAQ (reference sequence). CDR3 loop: CASSLAGYGQYF. Here the CDR3 DNA reads TGTGCCAGCAGCTTAGCTGGCTACGGACAGTACTTC.

The chain uses TRBV30 and TRBJ2-5; D is unclear. The V and J ends lost 3 bases and 1 base respectively, with 9 bases between them. There are 13 residues in the CDR3. CDR1 is GTSNPN and CDR2 is SVGIG in the germline V gene (reference sequence). Here the CDR3 DNA reads TGTGCCTGGAGCCCGACCATCCAAGAGACCCAGTACTTC. This sequence encodes CAWSPTIQETQYF.

This clonotype showed up many times. The chain recombines TRBV2 with TRBJ1-4; D uncertain. The germline V gene has CDR1 SNHLY and CDR2 FYNNEI. V lost 2 bases to trimming and J lost 5 bases, with 15 bases between them. The CDR3 extends over 16 amino acids. DNA for the CDR3: TGTGCCAGCAGTGAAAAGGGCTGGGGAGTAAATGAAAAACTGTTTTTT. Protein: CASSEKGWGVNEKLFF.

This clonotype has ten or more counts. The chain combines TRBV11-2 with TRBJ2-7; 8 bases fit TRBD1. Germline-derived CDR1 and CDR2 are SGHAT and FQNNGV. The V and J ends lost 1 base and 6 bases, in that order; junction bases with no gene match: 14. This CDR3 is 17 amino acids long. CDR3 amino acids: CASSLAHLDRERSEQYF. For the CDR3, the DNA is TGTGCCAGCAGCTTAGCCCACTTGGACAGGGAAAGAAGCGAGCAGTACTTC. Complete variable domain (other parts from reference TRBV11-2 and TRBJ2-7): EAGVAQSPRYKIIEKRQSVAFWCNPISGHATLYWYQQILGQGPKLLIQFQNNGVVDDSQLPKDRFSAERLKGVDSTLKIQPAKLEDSAVYLCASSLAHLDRERSEQYFGPGTRLTVT.

The genes are TRBV5-5 and TRBJ2-1; perhaps TRBD2 as D (6 bases). The CDR3 has 14 amino acids. V lost 2 bases, J lost 9 bases, and 15 bases lay in between. Germline lookup yields CDR1 SGHKS and CDR2 YYEKEE (reference sequence). This CDR3 is CASSFRAGMGEQFF. The DNA of the CDR3 is TGTGCCAGCAGCTTTAGGGCGGGGATGGGTGAGCAGTTCTTC.

At least ten counts were recorded for this clonotype. The rearrangement links TRBV6-1 to TRBJ2-7; maybe TRBD1 (6 bases). This CDR3 is built from 12 residues. The V and J ends lost 6 bases and 3 bases respectively, with 9 bases between them. The germline gives CDR1 MNHNS, CDR2 SASEGT. The CDR3 DNA follows: TGTGCCAGCAGGGACAGATTCTACGAGCAGTACTTC. Protein sequence: CASRDRFYEQYF.

This clonotype was seen repeatedly, ten times or more. The V call is TRBV7-9, the J call TRBJ2-1, with a weak D call TRBD1 (5 bases). Trimming took 5 bases from V and 8 from J, leaving 22 bases between them. The CDR3 loop spans 16 amino acids. The germline V gene encodes CDR1 SEHNR and CDR2 FQNEAQ (reference sequence). DNA of the CDR3: TGTGCCAGCAGCATAAAGGGGTCCTTGAATAGGGATGAGCAGTTCTTC. Its translation: CASSIKGSLNRDEQFF.

This clonotype was observed many times. The J gene is TRBJ1-1, the V gene TRBV5-1; D is perhaps TRBD1 (5 bases). The CDR3 totals 18 residues. Germline-derived CDR1 and CDR2 are SGHRS and YFSETQ. The V and J ends lost 5 bases and 6 bases respectively, with 29 bases between them. The CDR3 DNA sequence: TGCGCCAGCAGGGCCCCGTGGGGAGACCGAACACTGGGGGCTGAAGCTTTCTTT. This encodes CASRAPWGDRTLGAEAFF.

This clonotype was picked up many times. The rearrangement links TRBV5-6 to TRBJ2-1, with 10 bases lining up with TRBD2. The germline gives CDR1 SGHDT, CDR2 YYEEEE. This CDR3 is built from 16 residues. The V segment lost 4 bases and the J segment 2 bases; nucleotides outside the gene matches: 6. The CDR3 reads CASSTTGTSAYNEQFF. CDR3 bases: TGTGCCAGCAGCACGACCGGGACTAGCGCCTACAATGAGCAGTTCTTC.

The rearrangement uses TRBV27 and TRBJ2-7; no definite D call. Germline assignment: CDR1 MNHEY and CDR2 SMNVEV (reference sequence). Trimming pared 3 bases from V and 2 bases from J, leaving 14 bases between. The CDR3 has 15 residues. CDR3 coding DNA: TGTGCCAGCAGTTTTTGGAGAGAAACCCCCTACGAGCAGTACTTC. Translated: CASSFWRETPYEQYF.

The rearrangement uses TRBV7-3 and TRBJ1-1; TRBD1 might be the D (5 bases). Germline CDR1 is SGHTA and CDR2 is FQGTGA. This CDR3 spans 13 amino acids. V was trimmed by 5 bases and J by 3 bases, leaving 10 bases between them. The CDR3 DNA follows: TGTGCCAGCAGCCAGCCGGGGCACACTGAAGCTTTCTTT. Amino acids: CASSQPGHTEAFF.

This clonotype came up many times. The chain combines TRBV6-2 or TRBV6-3 with TRBJ2-7; a possible D gene is TRBD2 (5 bases). V gave up 6 bases and J gave up 3 bases, with 15 bases separating them. CDR1 is MNHEY, CDR2 SVGEGT, per germline. This CDR3 is built from 14 residues. CDR3 protein: CASRDPRDSYEQYF. The CDR3 DNA is TGTGCCAGCAGGGACCCTCGGGATAGCTACGAGCAGTACTTC.

The chain uses TRBV9 and TRBJ2-6; 7 positions match TRBD1. Germline V gene lookup returns CDR1 SGDLS and CDR2 YYNGEE. J lost 4 bases, V lost 6 bases, and 10 bases had no gene match. The CDR3 totals 16 residues. The DNA of the CDR3 is TGTGCCAGCACGGAACAGGGGAAGTCGGGGGCCAACGTCCTGACTTTC. As protein: CASTEQGKSGANVLTF.

Ten or more counts support this clonotype. The CDR3 sequence: CASSADRMNTEAFF. The CDR3 region has the DNA TGTGCCAGCAGCGCGGACAGGATGAACACTGAAGCTTTCTTT. The chain couples TRBV11-1 to TRBJ1-1; TRBD1 matches at 7 bases. The CDR3 covers 14 residues. CDR1 is SGHAT, CDR2 FQDESV, per germline (reference sequence). The V segment lost 5 bases and the J segment 0 bases; nucleotides outside the gene matches: 3.

The rearrangement uses TRBV5-1 and TRBJ1-1; a possible D gene is TRBD1 (6 bases). The V gene lost 0 bases and the J gene lost 2 bases, with 17 bases spanning the gap. The CDR3 is 17 amino acids. Per germline, CDR1 SGHRS and CDR2 YFSETQ. CDR3 region: CASSLGGARAINTEAFF. The CDR3 nucleotides read TGCGCCAGCAGCTTGGGGGGGGCCCGGGCCATTAACACTGAAGCTTTCTTT.

This clonotype was detected ten times or more. The rearrangement uses TRBV2 and TRBJ2-7, with D possibly being TRBD2 (6 bases). Germline V gene sequence: CDR1 SNHLY, CDR2 FYNNEI. This CDR3 has 14 residues. Trimming took 6 bases from V and 4 from J, leaving 16 bases between them. The CDR3 loop is CASSPRDGLYEQYF. CDR3 DNA: TGTGCCAGCAGCCCCCGGGACGGACTATACGAGCAGTACTTC.

This clonotype was recorded many times. J is TRBJ2-5 and V is TRBV7-8; TRBD1 agrees at 10 bases. The CDR3 contains 14 residues. Germline lookup yields CDR1 SGHVS and CDR2 FQNEAQ. J gave up 2 bases and V 5 bases, and 2 bases lay outside the gene matches. As DNA, the CDR3 is TGTGCCAGCAGCGACAGGGGGCCTCAAGAGACCCAGTACTTC. Translation: CASSDRGPQETQYF.

This clonotype was seen at least ten times. The genes are TRBV20-1 and TRBJ2-5, with 7 nucleotides matching TRBD1. CDR1 DFQATT and CDR2 SNEGSKA come from the germline V gene (reference sequence). The CDR3 has 14 amino acids. V was pared by 0 bases and J by 2 bases, with 3 bases of the junction left unmatched. The CDR3, as DNA: TGCAGTGCTAGAGATGGGACAGTTCAAGAGACCCAGTACTTC. Its translation is CSARDGTVQETQYF.